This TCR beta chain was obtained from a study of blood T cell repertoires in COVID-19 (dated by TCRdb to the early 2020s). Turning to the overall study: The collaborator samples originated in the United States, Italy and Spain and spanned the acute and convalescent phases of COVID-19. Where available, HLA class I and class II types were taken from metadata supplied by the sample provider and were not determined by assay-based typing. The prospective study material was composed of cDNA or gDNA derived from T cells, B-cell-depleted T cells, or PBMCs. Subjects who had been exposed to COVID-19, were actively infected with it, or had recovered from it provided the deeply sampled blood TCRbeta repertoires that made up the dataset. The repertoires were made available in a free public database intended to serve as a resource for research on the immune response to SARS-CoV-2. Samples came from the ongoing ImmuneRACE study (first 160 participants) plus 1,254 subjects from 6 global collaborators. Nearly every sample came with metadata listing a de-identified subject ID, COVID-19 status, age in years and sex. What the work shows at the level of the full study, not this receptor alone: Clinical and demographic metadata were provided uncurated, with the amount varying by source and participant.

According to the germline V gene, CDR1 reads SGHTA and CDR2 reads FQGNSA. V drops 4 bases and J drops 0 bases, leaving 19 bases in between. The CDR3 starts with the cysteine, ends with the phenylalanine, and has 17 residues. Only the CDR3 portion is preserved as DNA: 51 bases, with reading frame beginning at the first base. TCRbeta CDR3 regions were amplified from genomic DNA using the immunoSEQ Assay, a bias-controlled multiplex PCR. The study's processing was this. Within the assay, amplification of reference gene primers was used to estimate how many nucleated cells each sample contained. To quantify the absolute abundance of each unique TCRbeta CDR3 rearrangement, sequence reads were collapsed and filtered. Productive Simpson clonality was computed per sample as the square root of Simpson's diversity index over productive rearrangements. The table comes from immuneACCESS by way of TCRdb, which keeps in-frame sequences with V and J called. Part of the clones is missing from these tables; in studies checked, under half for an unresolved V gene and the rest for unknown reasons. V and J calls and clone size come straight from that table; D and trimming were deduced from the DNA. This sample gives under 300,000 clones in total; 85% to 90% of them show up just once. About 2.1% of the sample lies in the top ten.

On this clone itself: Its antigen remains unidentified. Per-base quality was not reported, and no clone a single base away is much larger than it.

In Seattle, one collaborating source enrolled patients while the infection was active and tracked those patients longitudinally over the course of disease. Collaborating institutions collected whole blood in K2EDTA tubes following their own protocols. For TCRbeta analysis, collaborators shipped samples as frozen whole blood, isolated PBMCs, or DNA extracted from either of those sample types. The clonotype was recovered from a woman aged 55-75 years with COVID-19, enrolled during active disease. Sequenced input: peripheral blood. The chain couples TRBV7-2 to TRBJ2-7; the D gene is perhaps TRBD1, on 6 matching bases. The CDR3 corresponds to CASSSTPNRESSYEQYF. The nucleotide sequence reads TGTGCCAGCAGCTCCACCCCCAACAGGGAAAGCTCCTACGAGCAGTACTTC.